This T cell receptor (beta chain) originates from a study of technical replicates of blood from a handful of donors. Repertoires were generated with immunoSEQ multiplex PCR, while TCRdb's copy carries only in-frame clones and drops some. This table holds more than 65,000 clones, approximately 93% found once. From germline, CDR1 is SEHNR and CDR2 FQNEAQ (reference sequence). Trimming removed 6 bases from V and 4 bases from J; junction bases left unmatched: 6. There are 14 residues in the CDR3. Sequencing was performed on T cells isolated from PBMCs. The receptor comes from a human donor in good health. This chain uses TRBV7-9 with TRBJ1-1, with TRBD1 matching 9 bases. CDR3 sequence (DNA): TGTGCCAGCAGGTATACAGGGGGCGGCACTGAAGCTTTCTTT. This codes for CASRYTGGGTEAFF. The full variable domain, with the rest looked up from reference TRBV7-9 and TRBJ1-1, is DTGVSQNPRHKITKRGQNVTFRCDPISEHNRLYWYRQTLGQGPEFLTYFQNEAQLEKSRLLSDRFSAERPKGSFSTLEIQRTEQGDSAMYLCASRYTGGGTEAFFGQGTRLTVV.